This T cell receptor (beta chain) was sequenced for a study of tumor and adjacent non-tumor tissue in lung cancer. Looking at the study overall: On average, productive TCRbeta reads reached roughly 4 million per sample.

General study results and limits: Tumor tissue had significantly higher TCR diversity than normal lung.

The library came from three nested PCR rounds adapted from ARM-PCR protocols. TCRdb independently ran MiXCR on the multiplex PCR reads; one entry per CDR3 protein. The profile shows 70,000 to 80,000 distinct CDR3 sequences, 55% to 75% of them singletons. There are 12 residues in the CDR3. The germline CDR1 and CDR2 sequences are SQVTM and ANQGSEA. V was shortened by 8 bases and J by 6 bases, with 15 bases between the two germline ends. As concerns this clonotype: Its antigen is currently unknown.

The template was RNA from unsorted bulk tissue. The source is a middle-aged woman with non-small cell lung cancer. The V and J genes are TRBV29-1 and TRBJ2-3; no clear D gene. Material: lung tumor tissue. This chain's CDR3 is CSMVWDWDTQYF. DNA for the CDR3: TGCAGCATGGTGTGGGATTGGGATACGCAGTATTTT.